This TCR beta chain was recovered during a study of HIV-infected children after antiretroviral therapy interruption. Study-wide background: Interruption-arm sampling covered weeks 0, 12, interruption end (24 or 48), and about 3 years post-study. Continuous-treatment samples came from weeks 0, 48 and 150. Regarding the study as a whole: By the end of treatment interruption, naive CD4+ clonality (Gini) increased.

The V and J ends lost 1 base and 1 base, in that order; junction bases with no gene match: 5. The CDR3 covers 16 residues. Germline V gives CDR1 SGHRS, CDR2 YFSETQ. There are a few counts of this clonotype. No antigen is known for it. Treatment given: PENTA 11 planned treatment interruption arm or continuous ART arm. A 3' RACE protocol on RNA, with unique molecular identifiers, produced the TCR library. Via MiXCR, TCRdb re-called the 3' RACE reads, giving one row per CDR3 protein. The sample records 40,000 to 50,000 distinct CDR3 sequences, roughly 4.5% being singletons. V is TRBV5-1 and J is TRBJ1-1, with 9 bases identical to TRBD1. Sequencing used CD45RA+ CD4+ T cells from PBMCs, pooled from several time points, obtained from a donor given antiretroviral therapy, either interrupted or continuous. Specified subset: naive CD4+ CD45RA+ CD45RO- T cells. The source of this sequence is a pool of human donors with HIV. The chain's CDR3 is CASSLMDRGTNTEAFF. Written as DNA, the CDR3 is TGCGCCAGCAGCTTGATGGACAGGGGTACGAACACTGAAGCTTTCTTT.